This TCR beta chain was retrieved from a study of post-analysis software for immune sequencing data. The overall study: Progressive-relapsing, secondary progressive and relapsing-remitting multiple sclerosis were among the disease courses included. Study observations and caveats: Versus controls, multiple sclerosis patients showed significantly lower diversity (normalized Chao1). Patients used five TRBV segments, including TRBV5-6, TRBV5-1 and TRBV20-1, more often than controls.

This clonotype came up a few times. Its antigen is unidentified. Unique molecular identifiers had been added to the TCR beta cDNA libraries. Input of roughly 0.95 to 11 million T cells yielded approximately 500,000 cDNA molecules. TCRdb recomputed calls from the PCR reads with MiXCR, one row per CDR3 protein. The data show 650,000 to 900,000 distinct CDR3 sequences, roughly 50% seen once. There are 13 residues in the CDR3. The germline V and J ends were trimmed by 10 bases and 2 bases, with 14 bases remaining between them. Per the germline V gene, CDR1 is MNHNS and CDR2 is SASEGT. The sequence derives from a girl between 10 and 17 years old with multiple sclerosis. J is TRBJ2-5 and V is TRBV6-1, with D maybe TRBD2 (5 bases). Input material: blood. The CDR3 here is CAITGSVQETQYF. As DNA, the CDR3 is TGTGCCATCACGGGGAGCGTTCAAGAGACCCAGTACTTC.